Listed below are T cell receptor beta chains from one sample, sequenced in a study of Ad26.COV2.S vaccination and SARS-CoV-2 variants. The table came from immunoSEQ multiplex PCR; TCRdb's copy has only in-frame clones and leaves some out. Of fewer than 400,000 clones in the sample, around 84% were seen once. The sequencing used peripheral blood, collected in a trial of Ad26.COV2.S vaccine versus placebo. These receptors were taken from a person between 18 and 59 years old who received the Ad26.COV2.S COVID-19 vaccine or a placebo. Each CDR3 is given with its conserved first and last residue. A D gene is named only where the DNA matches it firmly. Only some rows state a clone size, as once, few, many or a class for expanded clones.

j_call: TRBJ2-1; clone_size: .; d_call: TRBD1; v_call: TRBV3-1/TRBV3-2; cdr3_aa: CASSRQGAREQFF; cdr3_nt: TGTGCCAGCAGCCGACAGGGGGCAAGGGAGCAGTTCTTC
j_call: TRBJ2-2; clone_size: .; d_call: .; v_call: TRBV7-3; cdr3_aa: CASSLKRRREDTGELFF; cdr3_nt: TGTGCCAGCAGCTTAAAACGCAGGAGGGAGGACACCGGGGAGCTGTTTTTT
j_call: TRBJ2-5; clone_size: few; d_call: TRBD2; v_call: TRBV5-6; cdr3_aa: CASSPAGGGRETQYF; cdr3_nt: TGTGCCAGCAGCCCGGCCGGGGGGGGGCGCGAGACCCAGTACTTC
j_call: TRBJ1-5; clone_size: .; d_call: .; v_call: TRBV11-2; cdr3_aa: CASSQWGLGQPQHF; cdr3_nt: TGTGCCAGCAGCCAGTGGGGGCTAGGGCAGCCCCAGCATTTT
j_call: TRBJ2-3; clone_size: .; d_call: .; v_call: TRBV7-2; cdr3_aa: CASSLGAHRGTDTQYF; cdr3_nt: TGTGCCAGCAGCTTAGGTGCTCATCGGGGCACAGATACGCAGTATTTT
j_call: TRBJ1-4; clone_size: .; d_call: TRBD1; v_call: TRBV3-1/TRBV3-2; cdr3_aa: CASSHGDRDNEKLFF; cdr3_nt: TGTGCCAGCAGCCACGGCGACAGGGACAATGAAAAACTGTTTTTT
j_call: TRBJ1-6; clone_size: .; d_call: .; v_call: TRBV2; cdr3_aa: CASSRGWDSPLHF; cdr3_nt: TGTGCCAGCTCTCGGGGATGGGATTCACCCCTCCACTTT
j_call: TRBJ1-2; clone_size: .; d_call: .; v_call: TRBV3-1/TRBV3-2; cdr3_aa: CASSQGGGDYGYTF; cdr3_nt: TGTGCCAGCAGCCAAGGTGGGGGGGACTATGGCTACACCTTC
j_call: TRBJ2-2; clone_size: .; d_call: .; v_call: TRBV9; cdr3_aa: CASSVYWGPTNTGELFF; cdr3_nt: TGTGCCAGCAGCGTATACTGGGGACCTACGAACACCGGGGAGCTGTTTTTT
j_call: TRBJ1-1; clone_size: few; d_call: .; v_call: TRBV19; cdr3_aa: CASSIGVSGAGGTEAFF; cdr3_nt: TGTGCCAGTAGTATCGGAGTTAGCGGGGCAGGAGGTACTGAAGCTTTCTTT
j_call: TRBJ1-1; clone_size: once; d_call: .; v_call: TRBV27; cdr3_aa: CASSLRGALNTEAFF; cdr3_nt: TGTGCCAGCAGTTTAAGGGGGGCCTTGAACACTGAAGCTTTCTTT
j_call: TRBJ1-2; clone_size: .; d_call: TRBD1; v_call: TRBV7-2; cdr3_aa: CASRLTGEGSYGYTF; cdr3_nt: TGTGCCAGCAGATTGACAGGGGAAGGGAGCTATGGCTACACCTTC
j_call: TRBJ2-1; clone_size: .; d_call: TRBD1; v_call: TRBV6-2/TRBV6-3; cdr3_aa: CASSPQGGWNEQFF; cdr3_nt: TGTGCCAGCAGTCCACAGGGGGGATGGAATGAGCAGTTCTTC
j_call: TRBJ2-7; clone_size: .; d_call: .; v_call: TRBV4-2; cdr3_aa: CASSQGPQQNNYEQYF; cdr3_nt: TGTGCCAGCAGCCAAGGGCCACAGCAAAATAACTACGAGCAGTACTTC
j_call: TRBJ1-2; clone_size: once; d_call: .; v_call: TRBV5-1; cdr3_aa: CASSLGGGYTF; cdr3_nt: TGCGCCAGCAGCTTGGGCGGTGGCTACACCTTC
j_call: TRBJ2-3; clone_size: .; d_call: .; v_call: TRBV20-1; cdr3_aa: CSASRGSTDTQYF; cdr3_nt: TGCAGTGCTAGTCGAGGGAGCACAGATACGCAGTATTTT